This T cell receptor (beta chain) was captured in a study of Ad26.COV2.S vaccination and SARS-CoV-2 variants (dated by TCRdb to about 2021). Looking at the study overall: Vaccine-arm donors came from COV1001, a multicentre, randomized, double-blind, placebo-controlled phase I-IIa trial of Ad26.COV2.S in healthy adults. Dosing of Ad26.COV2.S was intramuscular, at either 5x10^10 or 1x10^11 viral particles, delivered as one shot or as two shots spaced 56 days apart. TCRbeta repertoire sequencing was used to assess the specificity and breadth of SARS-CoV-2-reactive T cell receptors after Ad26.COV2.S vaccination. The TCR-sequenced set comprised about 32 samples: some 20 Ad26.COV2.S vaccine recipients, 5 placebo recipients and 8 SARS-CoV-2 convalescent individuals. Trial participants were randomized into five groups of five, in which low-dose or high-dose Ad26.COV2.S was given once or twice, or placebo was given on both occasions. Investigators remained blinded to trial group allocation during experiments and outcome assessment.

Per the publication, the treatment or condition label means: over 15 received Ad26.COV2.S at low or high dose, single or two shots; about 5 received placebo; per-sample allocation not given. Repertoires of vaccine and placebo recipients were sequenced from samples collected on day 63 after the first injection. Cohort 1b enrolled roughly 25 adults aged 18-55 years at a single site in Boston, USA, between 29 July and 7 August 2020. Ad26.COV2.S was a replication-incompetent adenovirus type 26 vector expressing a prefusion-stabilized SARS-CoV-2 spike protein from the original Wuhan strain. The paper as a whole reports these results and caveats: After vaccination, spike-specific CD8+ and CD4+ T cell responses were reported to show substantial breadth. According to the authors, total T cell responses may have been underestimated by the TCR breadth and depth analyses. The study was not powered to compare responses between vaccine doses or regimens. Higher spike-specific TCR breadth was observed in Ad26.COV2.S recipients than in placebo recipients (P = 0.0014). Vaccine and placebo recipients had similar non-spike TCR breadth, a finding consistent with the vaccine containing only spike.

The germline V gene sets CDR1 to KGHSH and CDR2 to LQKENI. There are 16 amino acids in the CDR3, from cysteine to phenylalanine inclusive. Only CDR3 DNA is held: 48 bases, read in frame from base 1. For this chain, trimming is 3 bases at the V end and 4 bases at the J end, and the number of junction bases without a gene match is 7. The immunoSEQ Assay was the method used to sequence TCRbeta CDR3 regions. After extraction, genomic DNA underwent amplification by bias-controlled multiplex PCR, followed by high-throughput sequencing. The paper's data handling went like this. Collapsing and filtering of sequences were performed to quantify the absolute abundance of each unique TCRbeta CDR3 region. T cell fraction was estimated by normalizing TCRbeta template counts to usable DNA, which was measured by amplifying reference genes present in all nucleated cells. Repertoire TCRs were annotated as SARS-CoV-2-specific by exact matching of V gene, CDR3 amino acid sequence and J gene to a known reactive TCR set. The reference SARS-CoV-2 TCR set was derived from MIRA and filtered for enrichment in COVID-19-positive ImmuneCODE repertoires, a step that removed public or cross-reactive TCRs. Using the MIRA antigens, annotated TCRs were further analysed by specific ORF or by position within an ORF. Breadth was defined as the number of annotated unique rearrangements divided by the total number of unique productive rearrangements, and depth was defined as the summed frequency of the annotated unique rearrangements. Two-sided Wilcoxon rank-sum tests were applied when comparing TCR breadth between groups. The immuneACCESS repertoire file appears here via TCRdb, limited to in-frame rearrangements. These files lack a portion of the clones; in checked studies, under half of the deficit traces to unresolved V genes, and the cause of the others is not known. The V and J calls and clone size were taken over from that table, and D and trimming were inferred from the DNA. The sample contains around 450,000 clones, 89% of them found a single time. Together, the top ten hold approximately 2.5% of the sample.

Concerning this clone: Its antigen is unknown. No base quality information exists; no much larger clone differs at one position.

The source was peripheral blood, collected in a trial of Ad26.COV2.S vaccine versus placebo. This receptor was taken from a person between 18 and 59 years old who received the Ad26.COV2.S COVID-19 vaccine or a placebo. The chain couples TRBV18 to TRBJ2-5, and TRBD2 aligns with 11 junction nucleotides. The CDR3 is CASSPPDSGRAETQYF. The DNA sequence is given as TGTGCCAGCTCACCCCCGGATAGCGGGAGGGCAGAGACCCAGTACTTC.